This T cell receptor (beta chain) is drawn from a study of blood T cell repertoires in COVID-19. Study-wide background: Collection of acute and convalescent COVID-19 samples took place in the United States, Italy and Spain. T cells, B-cell-depleted T cells, or PBMCs supplied cDNA or gDNA.

The CDR3 has 15 amino acids. With V trimmed by 4 bases and J by 5 bases, 11 bases remained unmatched. Germline CDR1 is SGHKS and CDR2 is YYEKEE (reference sequence). In the original processing: Reference gene primer amplification gave estimated nucleated cell counts. Clones were sequenced by immunoSEQ multiplex PCR, and TCRdb holds only the in-frame ones, with some missing. V and J calls and clone size are as listed in that table; D and trimming were resolved from the DNA. The sample includes roughly 180,000 clones, around 76% of them seen just once. This sequence joins TRBV5-5 and TRBJ2-5; 7 nucleotides match TRBD1. Material for sequencing was peripheral blood. The TCR originated in a woman between 45 and 60 years old with active or convalescent COVID-19. The CDR3, as DNA: TGTGCCAGCAGCCCGACAGGGTCATGGGGGGAGACCCAGTACTTC. It codes for CASSPTGSWGETQYF.